What follows are 16 T cell receptor beta chains derived from one specimen sequenced in a study of T cells in localized non-small cell lung cancer. Clones were sequenced by immunoSEQ multiplex PCR, and TCRdb holds only the in-frame ones, with some missing. The sample gives about 3,000 clones, roughly 23% of which show up once; roughly 17% is in the top ten. The sequencing used lung tumor tissue, collected before any cancer treatment. All receptors come from a female donor at least 60 years old with stage III lung adenocarcinoma.

By its share, this clone is large. The rearrangement links TRBV9 to TRBJ2-4; 11 bases match TRBD2. V shed 0 bases and J 0 bases; nucleotides not matched to a gene: 5. The V gene's germline CDR1 is SGDLS and CDR2 YYNGEE. CDR3 length equals 18 residues. The CDR3 nucleotides read TGTGCCAGCAGCGTAGATCCTAGCGGGGGGATAGCCAAAAACATTCAGTACTTC. As protein: CASSVDPSGGIAKNIQYF.

The rearrangement uses TRBV19 and TRBJ2-6; unclear D gene. Germline V lookup: CDR1 LNHDA, CDR2 SQIVND (reference sequence). V lost 3 bases, J lost 2 bases, and 2 bases lay in between. The CDR3 has 13 residues. The CDR3 DNA is TGTGCCAGTAGTATTGCTGGGGCCAACGTCCTGACTTTC. Protein product: CASSIAGANVLTF. Complete variable domain (other parts from reference TRBV19 and TRBJ2-6): DGGITQSPKYLFRKEGQNVTLSCEQNLNHDAMYWYRQDPGQGLRLIYYSQIVNDFQKGDIAEGYSVSREKKESFPLTVTSAQKNPTAFYLCASSIAGANVLTFGAGSRLTVL.

This clone was counted a few times. This chain links TRBV6-8 with TRBJ2-1, with 9 bases identical to TRBD2. Trimming took 5 bases from V and 9 from J; bases not matched to a gene: 5. Per germline, CDR1 MNHGY and CDR2 SAAAGT. There are 13 residues in the CDR3. The CDR3 coding sequence is TGTGCCAGCAGTAGTAGCGGGAGCGGTGAGCAGTTCTTC. Protein sequence: CASSSSGSGEQFF.

This clone is categorized as medium-sized. V and J are TRBV9 and TRBJ2-7; TRBD2 agrees at 15 bases. The V segment lost 3 bases and the J segment 7 bases; nucleotides outside the gene matches: 14. This CDR3 is 18 amino acids long. Germline V CDR1 and CDR2: SGDLS, YYNGEE. The CDR3 nucleotides are TGTGCCAGCAGCGCTGGGGGACTAGCGGGAGGCCAGCGTGGGGAGCAGTACTTC. Translation: CASSAGGLAGGQRGEQYF.

V is TRBV6-8 and J is TRBJ2-7, with D possibly matching TRBD2 (5 bases). The germline CDR1 and CDR2 sequences are MNHGY and SAAAGT. V was cut by 4 bases and J by 7 bases, with 26 bases left in between. The CDR3 is 17 residues long. CDR3 sequence reads: CASSSPYTSQYLVEQYF. CDR3 DNA: TGTGCCAGCAGTTCTCCCTACACTAGTCAGTACTTGGTGGAGCAGTACTTC.

Only a few counts were recorded for this clone. The rearrangement links TRBV6-8 to TRBJ2-1; TRBD2 aligns across 10 bases. Germline lookup yields CDR1 MNHGY and CDR2 SAAAGT. J lost 13 bases, V lost 5 bases, and 11 bases had no gene match. This CDR3 contains 14 residues. In DNA form, the CDR3 reads TGTGCCAGCAGTGGGGGACTAGCGTTAAGGGGCCAGTTCTTC. Protein sequence: CASSGGLALRGQFF.

This clone was seen only a few times. The V and J genes are TRBV19 and TRBJ2-3; 9 bases match TRBD1. V lost 8 bases, J lost 4 bases, and 13 bases stayed unmatched. CDR3 length equals 16 residues. Per the germline V gene, CDR1 is LNHDA and CDR2 is SQIVND (reference sequence). CDR3 sequence: CASATPRTGASDTQYF. Here the CDR3 DNA reads TGTGCCAGTGCAACACCTCGGACAGGGGCCTCAGATACGCAGTATTTT.

In this sample, this clone turned up a few times. The V and J genes are TRBV9 and TRBJ2-1; 12 nucleotides line up with TRBD2. This CDR3 region has 18 residues. Germline V gene data show CDR1 as SGDLS and CDR2 as YYNGEE. V shed 6 bases and J 4 bases; nucleotides not matched to a gene: 14. This CDR3 is CASTAGLAGPKSYNEQFF. DNA for the CDR3: TGTGCCAGCACCGCGGGACTAGCGGGTCCCAAATCTTACAATGAGCAGTTCTTC.

In its sample, this clone is medium-sized. The chain uses TRBV11-3 and TRBJ1-2; TRBD1 agrees at 7 bases. CDR1 is SGHNT, CDR2 YENEEA, per germline. Trimming took 3 bases from V and 5 from J; bases not matched to a gene: 9. The CDR3 contains 15 residues. This CDR3 reads CASSLETGSIYGYTF. CDR3 bases: TGTGCCAGCAGCTTGGAGACAGGGTCGATATATGGCTACACCTTC.

This clone was counted a few times. The chain combines TRBV27 with TRBJ2-2; D possibly corresponds to TRBD2 (6 bases). This CDR3 has 17 residues. Trimming took off 0 bases at V and 4 bases at J, with 15 bases between the two ends. Germline lookup yields CDR1 MNHEY and CDR2 SMNVEV (reference sequence). CDR3 amino acids: CASSLSGSGVFTGELFF. As DNA, the CDR3 is TGTGCCAGCAGTTTATCAGGGTCGGGAGTATTCACCGGGGAGCTGTTTTTT.

On this clone: A junction boundary mismatches the germline segment, possibly from a read error. This chain uses TRBV6-8 with TRBJ2-7; D is possibly TRBD2 (5 bases). Germline V gives CDR1 MNHGY, CDR2 SAAAGT. The CDR3 is 13 residues long. This chain's CDR3 is CAISGRGTYEQYF. CDR3 bases: TGTGCCATCAGTGGGAGAGGGACCTACGAGCAGTACTTC.

The CDR3 sequence: CASSSQSVTSVNEQFF. The CDR3 DNA follows: TGTGCCAGCAGCTCCCAAAGCGTTACCTCCGTCAATGAGCAGTTCTTC. V and J are TRBV11-3 and TRBJ2-1; unclear D gene. The ends were cut back, 4 bases at V and 6 bases at J, with 19 bases in the middle. Per the germline V gene, CDR1 is SGHNT and CDR2 is YENEEA. This CDR3 comprises 16 residues.

This CDR3 is CAISGAGTEAFF. The CDR3 DNA follows: TGTGCCATCAGCGGAGCAGGCACTGAAGCTTTCTTT. V is TRBV6-8 and J is TRBJ1-1; the D is unclear. CDR1 and CDR2 (germline): MNHGY, SAAAGT. Deletions cut 10 bases from V and 4 bases from J, with 13 bases between. The CDR3 totals 12 residues.

This clone is medium-sized in the sample. This chain links TRBV11-3 with TRBJ1-1; 9 bases match TRBD1. Germline trimming cut 6 bases from V and 7 bases from J; bases unmatched to any gene: 9. Germline loops: CDR1 SGHNT, CDR2 YENEEA. The CDR3 spans 14 residues. The DNA for the CDR3 is TGTGCCAGCAGACTGGACAGGGGCGGAGGTGAAGCTTTCTTT. Amino acid sequence: CASRLDRGGGEAFF.

This clone rates as medium-sized. This chain uses TRBV6-8 with TRBJ2-7, with 9 bases aligning to TRBD2. V lost 5 bases to trimming and J lost 7 bases; unmatched junction nucleotides: 21. The CDR3 totals 18 residues. Germline V CDR1 and CDR2: MNHGY, SAAAGT. In DNA, the CDR3 is TGTGCCAGCAGTCTCCAACCGGGACGGACACTAGCGGGCGGAGAGCAGTACTTC. Amino acid sequence: CASSLQPGRTLAGGEQYF.

This clone was counted a few times. The J gene is TRBJ2-7, the V gene TRBV19; 7 nucleotides line up with TRBD2. The CDR3 is 15 amino acids. The germline CDR1 and CDR2 sequences are LNHDA and SQIVND (reference sequence). The J segment lost 2 bases and the V segment lost 5 bases, leaving 9 bases of the junction unmatched. CDR3 in DNA: TGTGCCAGTAGTGCTGGCGGGGGTACCACCTACGAGCAGTACTTC. It specifies CASSAGGGTTYEQYF.